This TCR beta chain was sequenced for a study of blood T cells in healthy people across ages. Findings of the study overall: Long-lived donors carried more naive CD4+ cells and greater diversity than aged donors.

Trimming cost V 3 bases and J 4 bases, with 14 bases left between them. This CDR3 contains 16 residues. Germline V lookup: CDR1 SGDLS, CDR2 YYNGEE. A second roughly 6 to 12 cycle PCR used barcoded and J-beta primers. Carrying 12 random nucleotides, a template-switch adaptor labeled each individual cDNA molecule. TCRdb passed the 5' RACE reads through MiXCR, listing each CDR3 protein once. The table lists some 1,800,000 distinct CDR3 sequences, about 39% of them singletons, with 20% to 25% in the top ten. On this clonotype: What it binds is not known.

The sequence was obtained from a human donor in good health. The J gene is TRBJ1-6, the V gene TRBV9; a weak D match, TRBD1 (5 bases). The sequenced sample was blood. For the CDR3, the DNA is TGTGCCAGCAGCGCCGGGGACGGACTTTATAATTCACCCCTCCACTTT. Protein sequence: CASSAGDGLYNSPLHF.